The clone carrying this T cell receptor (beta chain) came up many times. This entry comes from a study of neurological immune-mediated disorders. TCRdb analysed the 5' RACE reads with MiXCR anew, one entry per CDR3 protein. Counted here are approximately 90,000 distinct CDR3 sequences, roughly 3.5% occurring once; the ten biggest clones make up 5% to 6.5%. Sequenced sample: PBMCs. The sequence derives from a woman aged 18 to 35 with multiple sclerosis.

CDR3 coding DNA: TGCAGTGCTTTCAGAGCCGTTAGTTCGGCCGAGCAGTACTTC. Translated: CSAFRAVSSAEQYF. This chain links TRBV20-1 with TRBJ2-7; D not certain. The length of the CDR3 is 14 residues. Germline CDR1 DFQATT, CDR2 SNEGSKA (reference sequence). V gave up 5 bases and J gave up 6 bases, with 20 bases separating them.